This T cell receptor beta chain emerged from a study of beta chain features in type 1 diabetes. Study-wide context: The patient and healthy donor groups were comparable for age, gender and cell yields.

Expressed TCRB transcripts were sequenced, since all the RNA that had been isolated was reverse transcribed. The protocol was immunoSEQ multiplex PCR, while the TCRdb copy is restricted to in-frame clones and leaves out a portion. The sample consists of about 170,000 clones, 7.8% of them appearing once. This clone came up a few times. Its target is not known. Overall study findings and caveats: Equally in patients and controls, shorter templates might have been favored by PCR. There was a moderate but significant shortening of TCRB CDR3s in all four CD4+ subsets of Type 1 diabetes patients. It was among patients, rather than healthy donors, that naive, central memory and Treg TCRB repertoires appeared more similar.

The sequence was obtained from a woman between 40 and 50 years old with type 1 diabetes. Sequences were obtained from central memory CD4+ T cells from blood.

The CDR3 region has the DNA TGTGCCAGCAGCCAAGATTCGGGCAGGGGGACGGATGGCTACACCTTC. This gives the protein CASSQDSGRGTDGYTF. The chain has TRBV4-2 and TRBJ1-2; 7 nucleotides align to TRBD1. The germline CDR1 and CDR2 sequences are LGHNA and YNFKEQ. V was pared by 0 bases and J by 6 bases, with 10 bases of the junction left unmatched. CDR3 length equals 16 residues.